The 28 T cell receptor beta chains reported below all come from one sample, sequenced in a study of T cell changes during pregnancy in multiple sclerosis. Method: immunoSEQ multiplex PCR; TCRdb's copy keeps in-frame clones and lacks some. The data show tens of thousands of clones, roughly nine tenths seen once. The sample consisted of peripheral blood, taken in the first trimester of pregnancy. These receptors came from a female donor in good health, enrolled as a control in a pregnancy study.

The chain combines TRBV18 with TRBJ1-5, with D maybe TRBD1 (5 bases). The CDR3 totals 15 residues. In germline, CDR1 is KGHSH, CDR2 LQKENI. Trimming left V 0 bases short and J 3 bases short, with 9 bases between. CDR3 in amino acids: CASSPPSRDNQPQHF. The CDR3 DNA reads as TGTGCCAGCTCACCACCGTCCAGGGACAATCAGCCCCAGCATTTT.

As concerns this clone: One junction end disagrees with the germline gene, perhaps due to a read error. The J gene is TRBJ1-3, the V gene TRBV6-1; 9 bases fit TRBD1. Germline-derived CDR1 and CDR2 are MNHNS and SASEGT. The CDR3 sequence is 17 residues long. CDR3 DNA sequence: TGTGCCAGCAGAGAAGGGACAGGGCGATCCTCTGGAAACACCATATATTTT. This sequence encodes CASREGTGRSSGNTIYF.

V usage is TRBV25-1 and J usage is TRBJ1-4; D is undetermined. The germline V and J ends were trimmed by 3 bases and 7 bases, with 15 bases remaining between them. The germline CDR1 and CDR2 sequences are MGHDK and SYGVNS. The CDR3 extends over 15 amino acids. The CDR3 DNA reads TGTGCCAGCAGTGATTTGAAGGGTGCGGGTGAAAAACTGTTTTTT. Residues: CASSDLKGAGEKLFF.

This chain joins TRBV7-2 and TRBJ1-4, with 9 positions matching TRBD1. Per the germline V gene, CDR1 is SGHTA and CDR2 is FQGNSA. CDR3 length: 17 amino acids. The V gene end was trimmed by 5 bases and the J gene end by 3 bases; junction bases not matched to a gene: 10. CDR3 sequence (DNA): TGTGCCAGCAGCGACCGGGACAGGGAGGGCCCTAATGAAAAACTGTTTTTT. Its protein is CASSDRDREGPNEKLFF.

CDR3 protein: CASSEAGASGTEAFF. The CDR3 DNA is TGTGCCAGCAGTGAAGCGGGGGCGAGCGGCACTGAAGCTTTCTTT. The chain employs TRBV2 and TRBJ1-1; D perhaps matches TRBD1 (6 bases). Trimming stripped 0 bases from V and 4 bases from J, with 12 bases between. Germline values: CDR1 SNHLY, CDR2 FYNNEI. The CDR3 sequence is 15 residues long. Looking up the rest from reference TRBV2 and TRBJ1-1 gives the full variable domain: EPEVTQTPSHQVTQMGQEVILRCVPISNHLYFYWYRQILGQKVEFLVSFYNNEISEKSEIFDDQFSVERPDGSNFTLKIRSTKLEDSAMYFCASSEAGASGTEAFFGQGTRLTVV.

This clone was recorded once. The CDR3 here is CASLAGGSSYNEQFF. CDR3 DNA: TGTGCCAGTCTAGCGGGGGGGAGCTCCTACAATGAGCAGTTCTTC. V and J are TRBV11-3 and TRBJ2-1; 12 bases map to TRBD2. The CDR3 totals 15 residues. Germline V gene data show CDR1 as SGHNT and CDR2 as YENEEA. The ends lost 9 bases at V and 0 bases at J; junction bases unmatched: 3.

This rearrangement joins TRBV30 to TRBJ1-1, with a tentative D call TRBD1 (6 bases). Trimming left V 0 bases short and J 2 bases short, with 10 bases between. Germline-derived CDR1 and CDR2 are GTSNPN and SVGIG (reference sequence). The CDR3 consists of 14 residues. CDR3 sequence reads: CAWSVGTLNTEAFF. For the CDR3, the DNA is TGTGCCTGGAGTGTGGGGACACTCAACACTGAAGCTTTCTTT.

This clone was found a few times. CDR3 DNA: TGTGCCAGCAGCCAATTTCCCATTGAAGCTTTCTTT. It specifies CASSQFPIEAFF. The rearrangement uses TRBV14 and TRBJ1-1; D is unclear. This CDR3 is 12 amino acids long. Germline-derived CDR1 and CDR2 are SGHDN and FVKESK. The germline V and J ends were trimmed by 2 bases and 7 bases, with 8 bases remaining between them. Looking up the rest from reference TRBV14 and TRBJ1-1 gives the full variable domain: EAGVTQFPSHSVIEKGQTVTLRCDPISGHDNLYWYRRVMGKEIKFLLHFVKESKQDESGMPNNRFLAERTGGTYSTLKVQPAELEDSGVYFCASSQFPIEAFFGQGTRLTVV.

The chain recombines TRBV10-2 with TRBJ1-5; possibly TRBD1 for D (5 bases). Germline V lookup: CDR1 WSHSY, CDR2 SAAADI. V lost 8 bases, J lost 3 bases, and 11 bases lay in between. CDR3 size: 13 residues. CDR3 sequence reads: CASYPGNNQPQHF. The DNA for the CDR3 is TGCGCCAGCTATCCAGGGAACAATCAGCCCCAGCATTTT.

CDR3 DNA: TGTGCCAGTATGGATTCGGGGGGCGCCCGGAACACTGAAGCTTTCTTT. It codes for CASMDSGGARNTEAFF. The chain carries TRBV19 and TRBJ1-1, with D tentatively TRBD1 (6 bases). Germline values: CDR1 LNHDA, CDR2 SQIVND (reference sequence). The CDR3 has 16 residues. The V end lost 7 bases, the J end lost 1 base, and 19 bases lay between the germline ends.

The genes are TRBV6-1 and TRBJ1-5; a weak D match, TRBD1 (5 bases). CDR3 length: 14 residues. Per germline, CDR1 MNHNS and CDR2 SASEGT. Trimming took 11 bases from V and 1 from J, leaving 15 bases between them. This CDR3 reads CAVVGGGSNQPQHF. DNA of the CDR3: TGTGCCGTTGTCGGGGGGGGGAGCAATCAGCCCCAGCATTTT.

The J gene is TRBJ2-7, the V gene TRBV19; 9 nucleotides agree with TRBD1. The CDR3 is 15 amino acids. The germline V gene has CDR1 LNHDA and CDR2 SQIVND (reference sequence). V shed 3 bases and J 3 bases; nucleotides not matched to a gene: 6. The CDR3 region has the DNA TGTGCCAGTAGTATTAGTACAGGGGGCGTCTACGAGCAGTACTTC. Translating gives CASSISTGGVYEQYF.

This clone was seen only once. CDR3 nucleotides: TGTGCCAGCAGCTTTCGGCAGGGGCCCCAGTACTTC. Amino acids: CASSFRQGPQYF. This rearrangement joins TRBV7-2 to TRBJ2-5, with D possibly being TRBD1 (6 bases). CDR1 is SGHTA and CDR2 is FQGNSA in the germline V gene. The CDR3 is 12 residues long. The V gene lost 3 bases and the J gene lost 9 bases, with 11 bases spanning the gap.

J is TRBJ2-1 and V is TRBV29-1; a weak D match, TRBD1 (6 bases). V was shortened by 1 base and J by 1 base, with 11 bases between the two germline ends. The CDR3 contains 15 residues. Per the germline V gene, CDR1 is SQVTM and CDR2 is ANQGSEA. DNA for the CDR3: TGCAGCGTTGAAGGGGACACTATATCCTACAATGAGCAGTTCTTC. It codes for CSVEGDTISYNEQFF.

J is TRBJ2-3 and V is TRBV5-4, with a weak D call TRBD2 (6 bases). This CDR3 has 13 amino acids. Germline CDR1 reads SGHNT; CDR2 reads YYREEE (reference sequence). The CDR3: CACSLAGADTQYF. The CDR3 DNA follows: TGTGCTTGCTCACTAGCAGGAGCAGATACGCAGTATTTT.

The J gene is TRBJ2-1, the V gene TRBV11-2, with 12 bases identical to TRBD2. The germline CDR1 and CDR2 sequences are SGHAT and FQNNGV. V was clipped by 5 bases and J by 4 bases; unmatched bases: 9. The CDR3 is 17 residues long. CDR3 DNA: TGTGCCAGCAGCCCTCCTAGCGGGGGGGCCAAATACAATGAGCAGTTCTTC. The encoded protein is CASSPPSGGAKYNEQFF.

The CDR3 DNA sequence: TGTGCCAGCAACAGGGGGCACGGGGAGCAGTACTTC. Translation gives CASNRGHGEQYF. The chain carries TRBV6-1 and TRBJ2-7; TRBD1 matches at 9 bases. Germline V gene sequence: CDR1 MNHNS, CDR2 SASEGT. The CDR3 runs to 12 residues. J lost 7 bases, V lost 7 bases, and 5 bases had no gene match.

This clone was detected only once. The chain joins TRBV30 to TRBJ1-2; TRBD1 matches at 8 bases. Trimming removed 2 bases from V and 5 bases from J; junction bases left unmatched: 13. Per the germline V gene, CDR1 is GTSNPN and CDR2 is SVGIG (reference sequence). This CDR3 has 16 amino acids. This CDR3 is CAWSPLSPGQVYGYTF. The CDR3 DNA sequence: TGTGCCTGGAGTCCACTCTCCCCGGGACAGGTTTATGGCTACACCTTC. Full variable domain (missing parts from reference TRBV30 and TRBJ1-2): SQTIHQWPATLVQPVGSPLSLECTVEGTSNPNLYWYRQAAGRGLQLLFYSVGIGQISSEVPQNLSASRPQDRQFILSSKKLLLSDSGFYLCAWSPLSPGQVYGYTFGSGTRLTVV.

This clone has more than one count but fewer than ten. The chain combines TRBV4-3 with TRBJ1-1; TRBD1 might be the D (5 bases). Trimming removed 5 bases at V and 3 bases at J, with 10 bases between. The V gene's germline CDR1 is LGHNA and CDR2 YSLEER. CDR3 length: 13 amino acids. The CDR3 spells CASSSQGHTEAFF. In DNA, the CDR3 is TGCGCCAGCAGCTCCCAGGGCCACACTGAAGCTTTCTTT.

The chain is built from TRBV6-5 and TRBJ1-3, with D possibly matching TRBD1 (6 bases). The CDR3 spans 14 residues. V lost 5 bases to trimming and J lost 0 bases, with 8 bases between them. Germline V gives CDR1 MNHEY, CDR2 SVGAGI. CDR3: CASSRGGSGNTIYF. DNA of the CDR3: TGTGCCAGCAGTAGAGGGGGCTCTGGAAACACCATATATTTT.

This chain links TRBV6-5 with TRBJ2-3; D not resolved. This CDR3 region has 13 residues. Germline CDR1 MNHEY, CDR2 SVGAGI. V was clipped by 5 bases and J by 0 bases, with 6 bases between them. DNA of the CDR3: TGTGCCAGCAGTGAACGGAGCACAGATACGCAGTATTTT. It is translated as CASSERSTDTQYF.

This clone has only one observation. The rearrangement links TRBV7-8 to TRBJ1-6; 7 bases map to TRBD1. The CDR3 is 14 amino acids. Germline-derived CDR1 and CDR2 are SGHVS and FQNEAQ. The V segment lost 5 bases and the J segment 5 bases; nucleotides outside the gene matches: 3. The CDR3 sequence: CASSLGTDNSPLHF. The DNA of the CDR3 is TGTGCCAGCAGCCTCGGGACAGATAATTCACCCCTCCACTTT.

The chain is built from TRBV19 and TRBJ1-6, with D possibly TRBD1 on 5 matching bases. V was pared by 4 bases and J by 4 bases, with 8 bases between. The CDR3 has 14 amino acids. Germline V gene lookup returns CDR1 LNHDA and CDR2 SQIVND (reference sequence). The CDR3 loop reads CASSSQGYNSPLHF. CDR3 in DNA: TGTGCCAGTAGTAGCCAGGGATATAATTCACCCCTCCACTTT.

The gene calls are TRBV7-2 and TRBJ2-7; 9 bases are shared with TRBD1. The V gene's germline CDR1 is SGHTA and CDR2 FQGNSA. The CDR3 covers 14 residues. J gave up 3 bases and V 6 bases, and 6 bases lay outside the gene matches. The CDR3 region has the DNA TGTGCCAGCAGTTTCCGGGACAGGGACTACGAGCAGTACTTC. It specifies CASSFRDRDYEQYF.

The CDR3 spells CASSQSETRREQPQHF. The CDR3 DNA follows: TGTGCCAGCAGCCAATCTGAGACCCGGAGGGAACAGCCCCAGCATTTT. The chain employs TRBV16 and TRBJ1-5; D is unclear. The CDR3 runs to 16 residues. The germline V gene has CDR1 KGHSY and CDR2 FQNENV. The V gene lost 0 bases and the J gene lost 7 bases, with 16 bases spanning the gap.

This chain connects TRBV5-4 to TRBJ2-3, with 9 bases fitting TRBD2. J was trimmed by 4 bases and V by 2 bases; bases with no gene match: 11. Per the germline V gene, CDR1 is SGHNT and CDR2 is YYREEE (reference sequence). The CDR3 sequence is 17 residues long. The CDR3 DNA is TGTGCCAGCAGCTTCCCTGTAGCGGGAGTACAAGCAGATACGCAGTATTTT. Amino acids: CASSFPVAGVQADTQYF. The whole variable domain, remainder taken from reference TRBV5-4 and TRBJ2-3, is ETGVTQSPTHLIKTRGQQVTLRCSSQSGHNTVSWYQQALGQGPQFIFQYYREEENGRGNFPPRFSGLQFPNYSSELNVNALELDDSALYLCASSFPVAGVQADTQYFGPGTRLTVL.

This rearrangement joins TRBV28 to TRBJ1-3, with TRBD1 matching 9 bases. V dropped 2 bases and J dropped 4; count of bases not matched to a gene: 6. Germline loops: CDR1 MDHEN, CDR2 SYDVKM. The CDR3 is 16 residues long. The CDR3 DNA reads as TGTGCCAGCAGTTTACACGGACAGGGGTTGGGAAACACCATATATTTT. Protein sequence: CASSLHGQGLGNTIYF.

CDR3 in DNA: TGTGCCAGCACCTACTTAGCGTCCGGGGAGCTGTTTTTT. Its protein is CASTYLASGELFF. The chain employs TRBV6-5 and TRBJ2-2; D is perhaps TRBD2 (5 bases). The germline V gene encodes CDR1 MNHEY and CDR2 SVGAGI. Trimming stripped 7 bases from V and 6 bases from J, with 12 bases between. CDR3 length: 13 residues.